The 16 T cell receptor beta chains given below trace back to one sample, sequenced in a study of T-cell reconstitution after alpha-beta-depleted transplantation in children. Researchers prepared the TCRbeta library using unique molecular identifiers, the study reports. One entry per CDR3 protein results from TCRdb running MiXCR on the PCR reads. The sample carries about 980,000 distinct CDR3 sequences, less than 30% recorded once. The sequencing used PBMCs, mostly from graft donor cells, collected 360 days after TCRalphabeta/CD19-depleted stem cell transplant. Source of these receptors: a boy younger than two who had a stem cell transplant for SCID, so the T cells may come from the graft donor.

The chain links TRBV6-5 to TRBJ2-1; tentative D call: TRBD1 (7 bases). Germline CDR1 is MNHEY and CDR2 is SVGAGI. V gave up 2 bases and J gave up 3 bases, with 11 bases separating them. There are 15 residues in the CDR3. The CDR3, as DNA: TGTGCCAGCAGTTACGGGCAGGGGGGCTACAATGAGCAGTTCTTC. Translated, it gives CASSYGQGGYNEQFF.

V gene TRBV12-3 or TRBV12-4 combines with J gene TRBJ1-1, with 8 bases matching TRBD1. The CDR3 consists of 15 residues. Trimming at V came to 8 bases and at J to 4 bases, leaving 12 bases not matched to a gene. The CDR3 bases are TGTGCCAGCCCCACAGGGGGGGGTTATACCACTGAAGCTTTCTTT. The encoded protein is CASPTGGGYTTEAFF.

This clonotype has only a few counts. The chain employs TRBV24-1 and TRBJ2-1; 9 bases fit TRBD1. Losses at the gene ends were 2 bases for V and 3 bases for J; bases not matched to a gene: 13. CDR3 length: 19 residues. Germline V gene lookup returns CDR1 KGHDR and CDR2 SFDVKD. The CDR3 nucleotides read TGTGCCACCAGTGATTCGGGGACAGGGCAATACCTGAACTACAATGAGCAGTTCTTC. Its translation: CATSDSGTGQYLNYNEQFF.

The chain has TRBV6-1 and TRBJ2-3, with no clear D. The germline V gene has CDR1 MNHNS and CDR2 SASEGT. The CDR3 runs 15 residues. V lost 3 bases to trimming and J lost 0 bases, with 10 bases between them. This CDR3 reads CASSDRTASTDTQYF. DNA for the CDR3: TGTGCCAGCAGTGACAGGACCGCTAGCACAGATACGCAGTATTTT.

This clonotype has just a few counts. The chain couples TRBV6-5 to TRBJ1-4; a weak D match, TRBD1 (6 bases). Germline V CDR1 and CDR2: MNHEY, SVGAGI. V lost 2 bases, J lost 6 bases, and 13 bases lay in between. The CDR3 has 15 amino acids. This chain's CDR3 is CASSYAQGGDEKLFF. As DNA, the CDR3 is TGTGCCAGCAGTTACGCACAGGGAGGGGATGAAAAACTGTTTTTT.

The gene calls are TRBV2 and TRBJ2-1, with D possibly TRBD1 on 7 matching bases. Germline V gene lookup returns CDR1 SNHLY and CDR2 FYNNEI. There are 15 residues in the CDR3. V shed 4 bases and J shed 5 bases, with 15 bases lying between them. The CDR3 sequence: CASSAETRGHNEQFF. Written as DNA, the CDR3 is TGTGCCAGCAGTGCGGAGACTAGGGGGCACAATGAGCAGTTCTTC.

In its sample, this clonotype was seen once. CDR3 nucleotide sequence: TGCGCCAGCAGCCAAGATCGTGGCGGGACGAGGTATTTT. Translating it yields CASSQDRGGTRYF. The chain recombines TRBV4-1 with TRBJ2-3, with D tentatively TRBD2 (6 bases). The CDR3 runs 13 residues. V lost 0 bases to trimming and J lost 14 bases, with 15 bases between them. Germline V gene sequence: CDR1 MGHRA, CDR2 YSYEKL.

The CDR3 loop reads CAWSSFVGAPTGELFF. CDR3 sequence (DNA): TGTGCCTGGAGTTCTTTTGTGGGCGCGCCCACCGGGGAGCTGTTTTTT. This chain connects TRBV30 to TRBJ2-2; no clear D gene. This CDR3 has 16 amino acids. The V gene lost 2 bases and the J gene lost 4 bases, with 17 bases spanning the gap. CDR1 GTSNPN and CDR2 SVGIG come from the germline V gene (reference sequence).

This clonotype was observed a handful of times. The CDR3 nucleotides read TGTGCCAGCAGTTACTCTTCGGGTAGCCGGGACACGATCTACGAGCAGTACTTC. It yields the protein CASSYSSGSRDTIYEQYF. This chain connects TRBV6-5 to TRBJ2-7, with D possibly TRBD1 on 6 matching bases. The CDR3 totals 18 residues. From germline, CDR1 is MNHEY and CDR2 SVGAGI. V shed 0 bases and J shed 3 bases, with 21 bases lying between them.

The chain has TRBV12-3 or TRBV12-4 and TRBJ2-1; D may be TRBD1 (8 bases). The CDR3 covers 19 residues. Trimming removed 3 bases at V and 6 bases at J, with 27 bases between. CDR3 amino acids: CASSFRRRTGTWEGNEQFF. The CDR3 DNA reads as TGTGCCAGCAGTTTCCGCCGAAGGACAGGGACCTGGGAGGGCAATGAGCAGTTCTTC.

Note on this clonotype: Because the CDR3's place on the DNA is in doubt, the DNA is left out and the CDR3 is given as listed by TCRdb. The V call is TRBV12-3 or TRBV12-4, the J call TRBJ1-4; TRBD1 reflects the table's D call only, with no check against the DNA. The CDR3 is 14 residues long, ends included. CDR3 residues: CASSILGAGEKLFF.

CDR3 bases: TGTGCCAGCAGCCCCGGGGCCCTAAATGAGCAGTTCTTC. Protein sequence: CASSPGALNEQFF. The rearrangement joins TRBV9 to TRBJ2-1, with D perhaps matching TRBD1 or TRBD2 (5 bases each). Trimming pared 4 bases from V and 7 bases from J, leaving 12 bases between. This CDR3 comprises 13 residues. The V gene's germline CDR1 is SGDLS and CDR2 YYNGEE. The full variable domain, with the rest looked up from reference TRBV9 and TRBJ2-1, is DSGVTQTPKHLITATGQRVTLRCSPRSGDLSVYWYQQSLDQGLQFLIQYYNGEERAKGNILERFSAQQFPDLHSELNLSSLELGDSALYFCASSPGALNEQFFGPGTRLTVL.

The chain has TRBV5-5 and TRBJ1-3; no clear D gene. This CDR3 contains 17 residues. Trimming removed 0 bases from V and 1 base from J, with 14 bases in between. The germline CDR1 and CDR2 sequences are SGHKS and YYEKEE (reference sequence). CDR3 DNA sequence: TGTGCCAGCAGCTTGGGTCCAGCACCAAGGTCTGGAAACACCATATATTTT. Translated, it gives CASSLGPAPRSGNTIYF.

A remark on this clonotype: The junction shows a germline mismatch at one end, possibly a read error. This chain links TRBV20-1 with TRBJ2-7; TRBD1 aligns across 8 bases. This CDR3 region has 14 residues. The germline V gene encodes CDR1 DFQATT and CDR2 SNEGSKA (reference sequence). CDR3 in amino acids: CCASDRARGYEQYF. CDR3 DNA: TGCTGTGCGTCGGACAGGGCCAGAGGCTACGAGCAGTACTTC.

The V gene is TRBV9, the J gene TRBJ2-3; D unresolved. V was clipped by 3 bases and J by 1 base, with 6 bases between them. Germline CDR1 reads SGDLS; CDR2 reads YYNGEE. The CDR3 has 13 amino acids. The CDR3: CASSGPGTDTQYF. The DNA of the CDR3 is TGTGCCAGCAGCGGACCGGGCACAGATACGCAGTATTTT. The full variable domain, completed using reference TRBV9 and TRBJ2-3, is DSGVTQTPKHLITATGQRVTLRCSPRSGDLSVYWYQQSLDQGLQFLIQYYNGEERAKGNILERFSAQQFPDLHSELNLSSLELGDSALYFCASSGPGTDTQYFGPGTRLTVL.

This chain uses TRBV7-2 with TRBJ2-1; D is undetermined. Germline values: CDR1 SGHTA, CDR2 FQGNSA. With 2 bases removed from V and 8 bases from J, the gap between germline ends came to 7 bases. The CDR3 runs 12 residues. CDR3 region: CASSLFWDEQFF. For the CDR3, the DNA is TGTGCCAGCAGCTTATTCTGGGATGAGCAGTTCTTC. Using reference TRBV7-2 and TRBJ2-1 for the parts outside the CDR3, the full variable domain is GAGVSQSPSNKVTEKGKDVELRCDPISGHTALYWYRQSLGQGLEFLIYFQGNSAPDKSGLPSDRFSAERTGGSVSTLTIQRTQQEDSAVYLCASSLFWDEQFFGPGTRLTVL.